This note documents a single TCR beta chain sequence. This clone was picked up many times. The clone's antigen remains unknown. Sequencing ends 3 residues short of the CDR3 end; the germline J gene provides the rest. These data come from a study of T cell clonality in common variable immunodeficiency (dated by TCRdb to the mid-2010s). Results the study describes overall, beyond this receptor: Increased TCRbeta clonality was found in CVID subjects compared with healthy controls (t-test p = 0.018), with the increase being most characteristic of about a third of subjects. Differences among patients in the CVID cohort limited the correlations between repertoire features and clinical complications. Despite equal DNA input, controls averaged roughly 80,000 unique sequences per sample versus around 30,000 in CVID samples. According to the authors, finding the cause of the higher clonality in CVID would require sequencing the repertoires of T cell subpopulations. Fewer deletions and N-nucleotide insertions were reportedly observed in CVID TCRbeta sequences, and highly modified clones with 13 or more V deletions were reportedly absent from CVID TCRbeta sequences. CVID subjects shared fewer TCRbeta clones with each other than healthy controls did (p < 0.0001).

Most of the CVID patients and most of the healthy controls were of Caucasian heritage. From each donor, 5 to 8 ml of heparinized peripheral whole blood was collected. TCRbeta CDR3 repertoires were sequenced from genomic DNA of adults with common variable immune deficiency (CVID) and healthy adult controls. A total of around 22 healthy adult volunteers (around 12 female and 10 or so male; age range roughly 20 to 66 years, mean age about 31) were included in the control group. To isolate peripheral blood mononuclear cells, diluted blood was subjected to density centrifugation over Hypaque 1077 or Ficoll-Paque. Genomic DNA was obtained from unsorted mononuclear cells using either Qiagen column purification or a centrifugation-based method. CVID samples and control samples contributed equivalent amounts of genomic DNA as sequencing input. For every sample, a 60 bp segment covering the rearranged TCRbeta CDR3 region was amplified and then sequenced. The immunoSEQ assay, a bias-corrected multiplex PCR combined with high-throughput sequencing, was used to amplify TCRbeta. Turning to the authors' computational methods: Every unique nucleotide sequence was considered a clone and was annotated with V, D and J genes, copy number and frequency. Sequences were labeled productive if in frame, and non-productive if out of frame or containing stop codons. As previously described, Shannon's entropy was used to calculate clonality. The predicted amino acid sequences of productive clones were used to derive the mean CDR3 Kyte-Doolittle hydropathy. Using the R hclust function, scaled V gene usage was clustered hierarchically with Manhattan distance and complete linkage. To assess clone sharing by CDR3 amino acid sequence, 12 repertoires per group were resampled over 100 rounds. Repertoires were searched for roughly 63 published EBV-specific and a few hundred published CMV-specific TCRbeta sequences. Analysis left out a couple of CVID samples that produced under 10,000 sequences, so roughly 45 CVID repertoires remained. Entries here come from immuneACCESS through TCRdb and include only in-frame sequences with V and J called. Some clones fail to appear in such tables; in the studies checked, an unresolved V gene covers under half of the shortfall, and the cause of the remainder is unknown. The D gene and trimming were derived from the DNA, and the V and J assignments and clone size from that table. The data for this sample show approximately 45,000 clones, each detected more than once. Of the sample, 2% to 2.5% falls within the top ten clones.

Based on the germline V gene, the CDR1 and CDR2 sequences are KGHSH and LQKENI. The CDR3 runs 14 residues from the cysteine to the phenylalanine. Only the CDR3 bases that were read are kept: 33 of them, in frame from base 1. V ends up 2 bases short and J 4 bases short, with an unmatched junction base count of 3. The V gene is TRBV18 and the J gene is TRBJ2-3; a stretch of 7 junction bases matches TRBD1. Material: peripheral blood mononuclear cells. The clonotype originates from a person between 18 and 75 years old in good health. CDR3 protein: CASSPYRGADTQYF. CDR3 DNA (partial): TGTGCCAGCTCACCATACAGGGGAGCAGATACG.